These T cell receptor beta chains were read from a single sample in a study of monozygotic twins with inflammatory bowel disease. For each CDR3 protein, TCRdb gives one entry from its re-call of the 5' RACE reads, without DNA. This sample lists approximately 150,000 distinct CDR3 sequences; its ten largest clones have around 2.4%. Material for sequencing was blood. The receptors here all came from a human donor with ulcerative colitis or Crohn's disease, or a healthy co-twin of an affected twin (not recorded which). The CDR3 runs from the conserved cysteine through the conserved F or W.

J	V	CDR3
TRBJ2-4	TRBV20-1	CSPWTSSGKNIQYF
TRBJ1-4	TRBV19	CASSIEIYRGRNEKLFF
TRBJ1-1	TRBV3-1	CASSPLWRNTEAFF
TRBJ2-7	TRBV5-5	CASSFRDRGYEQYF
TRBJ2-7	TRBV5-1	CASGPQNYEQYF
TRBJ1-2	TRBV19	CASSIFETDYGYTF
TRBJ2-3	TRBV4-3	CASSQDIADTQYF
TRBJ2-1	TRBV15	CATSRDLGHEQFF
TRBJ2-2	TRBV4-2	CASSQGLPGGELFF
TRBJ2-2	TRBV20-1	CSVGSHGELFF
TRBJ1-2	TRBV7-2	CASSLGSAAPLGDGYTF
TRBJ2-3	TRBV5-1	CASSPGQAAPSTDTQYF
TRBJ2-1	TRBV5-1	CASSFGQGARVEQFF
TRBJ1-4	TRBV7-8	CASSFRLPGEKLFF
TRBJ2-1	TRBV5-1	CASSPQTSGEYNEQFF
TRBJ1-1	TRBV3-1	CASTTRVGDTEAFF
TRBJ2-2	TRBV5-1	CASRGTQNTGELFF
TRBJ2-7	TRBV7-2	CASIPTGGYGEQYF
TRBJ1-1	TRBV19	CASSTGQNTEAFF
TRBJ2-1	TRBV5-1	CASSLGGTVYNEQFF
TRBJ1-2	TRBV30	CAWRWAGSYGYTF
TRBJ2-1	TRBV4-1	CASGGANYNEQFF
TRBJ2-1	TRBV4-1	CASSQDGLGGNEQFF
TRBJ2-3	TRBV5-5	CASSLVLAGGTDTQYF
TRBJ1-4	TRBV11-2	CASSLEWGAEKLFF
TRBJ2-7	TRBV28	CASSLAQAWVSYEQYF
TRBJ2-1	TRBV7-3	CASSWIGGGPLNEQFF
TRBJ1-1	TRBV7-8	CASSLFNRGPPNTEAFF
TRBJ1-5	TRBV19	CASSMAGPSNQPQHF
TRBJ1-4	TRBV4-1	CASSQETGTGGEKLFF
TRBJ1-2	TRBV7-2	CASSLVSGEGYGYTF